This entry lists 13 T cell receptor beta chains sequenced from one sample in a study of T cells in Graves' hyperthyroidism and ophthalmopathy. TCR beta CDR3 regions were amplified from RNA. During a first-round RT-PCR of the TCR CDR3, the HTBI primer set was used. TCRdb reprocessed the multiplex PCR reads with MiXCR, giving one entry per CDR3 protein. The sample yields approximately 480,000 distinct CDR3 sequences, around 20% seen once. Sequencing input: blood. The receptors derive from a man between 18 and 35 years old with Graves' hyperthyroidism.

The CDR3 bases are TGTGCCAGCAGCGGGCGTGGAGCGATTCGAGGCTACACCTTC. Amino acid sequence: CASSGRGAIRGYTF. The chain carries TRBV13 and TRBJ1-2; no reliable D call. V was trimmed by 5 bases and J by 8 bases, leaving 18 bases between them. CDR1 and CDR2 from the germline V gene are PRHDT and FYEKMQ (reference sequence). This CDR3 spans 14 amino acids.

CDR3 coding DNA: TGCGCCAGCAGCTTGTCGGGCTTATGGGGTCAGCCCCAGCATTTT. Its protein is CASSLSGLWGQPQHF. The chain recombines TRBV5-1 with TRBJ1-5; D is ambiguous. V lost 1 base to trimming and J lost 6 bases, with 14 bases between them. In germline, CDR1 is SGHRS, CDR2 YFSETQ. The CDR3 has 15 amino acids.

This clonotype came up many times. This rearrangement joins TRBV2 to TRBJ2-5; the D gene is possibly TRBD2 (7 bases). The CDR3 totals 15 residues. The germline V gene encodes CDR1 SNHLY and CDR2 FYNNEI. V lost 6 bases to trimming and J lost 1 base, with 15 bases between them. The CDR3 region is CASRALGGGQETQYF. DNA for the CDR3: TGTGCCAGCAGGGCCTTAGGGGGGGGCCAAGAGACCCAGTACTTC.

In its sample, this clonotype was seen many times. The rearrangement joins TRBV12-3 or TRBV12-4 to TRBJ1-5, with 10 nucleotides matching TRBD1. V trimming: 4 bases; J trimming: 7 bases; junction bases outside the gene matches: 1. CDR3 length: 13 amino acids. CDR3 nucleotide sequence: TGTGCCAGCAGTTGGGACAGGGGACAGCCCCAGCATTTT. It codes for CASSWDRGQPQHF.

As concerns this clonotype: A read error may explain this, as a much larger clone is one base away. The chain links TRBV6-1 to TRBJ2-2; D possibly uses TRBD1 or TRBD2 (6 bases each). The CDR3 extends over 15 amino acids. Germline-derived CDR1 and CDR2 are MNHNS and SASEGT. CDR3 in DNA: TGTGCCAGCAGGGAGGATAGGGGACAAGGCGGGGAGCTGTCTTTT. Translating it yields CASREDRGQGGELSF.

Notes on this clonotype: One base away lies a much larger clone, so this may be a sequencing read error. The chain recombines TRBV5-1 with TRBJ1-1; D is undetermined. Looked up from germline, CDR1 is SGHRS and CDR2 is YFSETQ. The CDR3 covers 13 residues. CDR3 loop: CASSPGRGTEACF. CDR3 DNA sequence: TGCGCCAGCAGCCCCGGCAGAGGTACTGAAGCTTGCTTT.

V and J are TRBV6-1 and TRBJ2-5; TRBD1 aligns across 9 bases. The CDR3 has 16 residues. V was clipped by 0 bases and J by 5 bases; unmatched bases: 7. Germline V gene lookup returns CDR1 MNHNS and CDR2 SASEGT. CDR3 sequence reads: CASSEASGQGPETQYF. CDR3 nucleotide sequence: TGTGCCAGCAGTGAAGCATCGGGACAGGGTCCGGAGACCCAGTACTTC.

The sample holds many counts of this clonotype. The chain has TRBV6-2 or TRBV6-3 and TRBJ1-5; 11 nucleotides align to TRBD1. In germline, CDR1 is MNHEY, CDR2 SVGEGT. The junction had 12 bases not matched to a gene; V was cut back by 7 bases and J by 7 bases. The CDR3 sequence is 16 residues long. CDR3 amino acids: CASTPAGTGGRQPQHF. In DNA form, the CDR3 reads TGTGCCAGCACCCCCGCCGGGACAGGGGGACGACAGCCCCAGCATTTT.

This sequence joins TRBV9 and TRBJ2-7; 7 bases are shared with TRBD1. The CDR3 is 14 residues long. Germline V lookup: CDR1 SGDLS, CDR2 YYNGEE. Trimming removed 3 bases from V and 1 base from J; junction bases left unmatched: 4. Here the CDR3 DNA reads TGTGCCAGCAGCGCCTGGGACAGTTCCTACGAGCAGTACTTC. Translation: CASSAWDSSYEQYF.

The chain links TRBV7-9 to TRBJ2-5; no firm D call. Germline values: CDR1 SEHNR, CDR2 FQNEAQ (reference sequence). Trimming pared 0 bases from V and 1 base from J, leaving 6 bases between. The CDR3 extends over 14 amino acids. The CDR3 region is CASSLASPQETQYF. The CDR3 DNA follows: TGTGCCAGCAGCTTAGCCTCCCCCCAAGAGACCCAGTACTTC.

In this sample, this clonotype turned up many times. The chain employs TRBV6-5 and TRBJ2-5, with 8 bases matching TRBD1. CDR3 length: 13 residues. V was clipped by 4 bases and J by 4 bases; unmatched bases: 2. Germline values: CDR1 MNHEY, CDR2 SVGAGI. CDR3 DNA: TGTGCCAGCAGTTTCGGACAGGGAGAGACCCAGTACTTC. It yields the protein CASSFGQGETQYF.

Comments on this clonotype: This may arise from a read error, as a much more abundant clone is one base away. The V and J genes are TRBV6-9 and TRBJ2-4; the D is unclear. The V gene's germline CDR1 is MNHGY and CDR2 SVAAGI. CDR3 length: 21 amino acids. The V and J ends lost 2 bases and 1 base respectively, with 27 bases between them. The CDR3 sequence: CASSYPSEQDQSVWAKNIQYF. The DNA of the CDR3 is TGTGCCAGCAGTTATCCTTCCGAGCAGGACCAGTCGGTTTGGGCCAAAAACATTCAGTACTTC.

This clonotype was counted at least ten times. The rearrangement uses TRBV10-1 and TRBJ1-5; the D gene is possibly TRBD1 (5 bases). Deletions cut 3 bases from V and 7 bases from J, with 16 bases between. The CDR3 is made up of 15 amino acids. The V gene's germline CDR1 is WNHNN and CDR2 SYGVQD (reference sequence). The CDR3 reads CASSEPHRFWQPQHF. CDR3 coding DNA: TGCGCCAGCAGTGAACCCCACAGGTTCTGGCAGCCCCAGCATTTT.